This TCR beta chain comes out of a study of blood T cell repertoires in COVID-19 (TCRdb year 2020). Some background on the complete study: The collaborator samples originated in the United States, Italy and Spain and spanned the acute and convalescent phases of COVID-19. A freely available public database, intended as a resource for researchers studying the immune response to SARS-CoV-2, is where the repertoires were released. Subjects who had been exposed to COVID-19, were actively infected with it, or had recovered from it provided the deeply sampled blood TCRbeta repertoires that made up the dataset. The samples were drawn from the first 160 participants of the ongoing ImmuneRACE study and from 1,254 subjects provided by 6 global collaborators. Where HLA class I and class II types were available, the types were taken from metadata supplied by the sample provider, not from assay-based typing. The material from the prospective study consisted of cDNA or gDNA derived from T cells, B-cell-depleted T cells, or PBMCs. Sample metadata almost always included a de-identified subject ID, COVID-19 status, age in years and sex. Findings and caveats that apply to the study as a whole: Clinical and demographic metadata were provided uncurated, with the amount varying by source and participant.

TCRbeta CDR3 regions were amplified from genomic DNA using the immunoSEQ Assay, a bias-controlled multiplex PCR. As for the authors' bioinformatics: Nucleated cell counts per sample were estimated from amplification of reference gene primers within the assay. To quantify the absolute abundance of each unique TCRbeta CDR3 rearrangement, sequence reads were collapsed and filtered. For each sample, productive Simpson clonality was calculated by taking the square root of Simpson's diversity index across productive rearrangements. TCRdb took this table from immuneACCESS and kept in-frame rearrangements with V and J called. Such tables lack part of the clones; where checked against another copy, unresolved V genes explain under half of the gap, and the rest is unexplained. For V, J and clone size, that table is used; D and trimming come from the DNA. For this sample there are under 250,000 clones; around 86% appear just once. The biggest ten clones account for roughly 1.9% of the sample.

V lost 5 bases and J lost 8 bases; the stretch between them is 18 bases long. Counted from cysteine to phenylalanine, this CDR3 has 14 amino acids. Only CDR3 DNA remains: 42 bases, in frame from the first base. The CDR1 and CDR2 encoded by the germline V gene are ENHRY and SYGVKD. Remarks on this clone: Its antigen is not yet known. Base qualities are not at hand, and no much larger clone is one base apart.

A second Seattle source provided samples from volunteer blood donors who had recovered from COVID-19. Whole blood was collected in K2EDTA tubes by collaborating institutions according to the institutions' own protocols. For TCRbeta analysis, collaborator samples were shipped as frozen whole blood, as isolated PBMCs, or as DNA extracted from either sample type. Recombination joined TRBV10-3 with TRBJ1-1, with the D gene not clear enough to name. Material: peripheral blood. The sequence was collected from a young man who had recovered from COVID-19. The nucleotide sequence is given as TGTGCCATCAGTCCCGAGACCCTAACCGGGGAAGCTTTCTTT. Its translation is CAISPETLTGEAFF.